This entry lists 24 T cell receptor beta chains sequenced from one sample in a study of OX40 agonist ivuxolimab in advanced cancers. Only in-frame clones appear in the TCRdb table, and some are missing; sequencing was by immunoSEQ multiplex PCR. Among 20,000 to 25,000 clones listed, 85% to 95% were seen once. The specimen comprised CD4+ or CD8+ T cells sorted from blood, sampled in a trial of the OX40 agonist ivuxolimab. Source of these receptors: an adult with an advanced solid tumor such as melanoma, head and neck, liver or kidney cancer.

The chain employs TRBV30 and TRBJ1-2; D might be TRBD1 (5 bases). The V and J ends lost 1 base and 4 bases respectively, with 7 bases between them. CDR3 length: 12 amino acids. CDR1 is GTSNPN and CDR2 is SVGIG in the germline V gene (reference sequence). CDR3 DNA: TGTGCCTGGAGTGCAGGGACCTATGGCTACACCTTC. Amino acids: CAWSAGTYGYTF.

The gene calls are TRBV29-1 and TRBJ2-5, with TRBD1 matching 7 bases. The germline V gene has CDR1 SQVTM and CDR2 ANQGSEA. With 1 base clipped from V and 2 bases from J, the junction kept 13 bases outside the gene matches. This CDR3 has 17 residues. The CDR3 is CSVEAPLYRGPQETQYF. The CDR3 DNA follows: TGCAGCGTTGAAGCCCCCCTTTACAGGGGCCCTCAAGAGACCCAGTACTTC.

This clone was observed once. The CDR3 DNA follows: TGTGCCAGCAGCCAAGATTCTGAGGGCGGAGAGACCCAGTACTTC. Protein sequence: CASSQDSEGGETQYF. This chain connects TRBV4-2 to TRBJ2-5; tentative D call: TRBD2 (5 bases). Germline V lookup: CDR1 LGHNA, CDR2 YNFKEQ. The CDR3 contains 15 residues. Deletions cut 0 bases from V and 4 bases from J, with 12 bases between.

The chain couples TRBV30 to TRBJ1-4; 7 bases are a match to TRBD1. The J segment lost 8 bases and the V segment lost 2 bases, leaving 8 bases of the junction unmatched. The CDR3 totals 14 residues. In germline, CDR1 is GTSNPN, CDR2 SVGIG (reference sequence). The CDR3 sequence: CAWSLGTGVEKLFF. The CDR3 DNA is TGTGCCTGGAGTCTGGGAACAGGGGTGGAAAAACTGTTTTTT.

The chain carries TRBV4-1 and TRBJ1-4, with no clear D. The V end was cut by 3 bases, the J end by 8 bases, with 10 bases between. The germline gives CDR1 MGHRA, CDR2 YSYEKL. The CDR3 runs 13 residues. The CDR3, as DNA: TGCGCCAGCAGCCAGGATATAAGCGAAAAACTGTTTTTT. Translating gives CASSQDISEKLFF.

The rearrangement joins TRBV5-1 to TRBJ1-3; D not certain. Germline loops: CDR1 SGHRS, CDR2 YFSETQ. The V gene lost 2 bases and the J gene lost 0 bases, with 9 bases spanning the gap. This CDR3 is 15 amino acids long. CDR3 region: CASSLEISSGNTIYF. Written as DNA, the CDR3 is TGCGCCAGCAGCTTAGAAATTAGCTCTGGAAACACCATATATTTT.

The chain carries TRBV2 and TRBJ1-6, with 9 bases that match TRBD1. V lost 4 bases to trimming and J lost 7 bases; unmatched junction nucleotides: 8. The CDR3 covers 16 residues. The germline V gene has CDR1 SNHLY and CDR2 FYNNEI. The CDR3 spells CASSGLQGARNSPLHF. CDR3 in DNA: TGTGCCAGCAGTGGACTACAGGGGGCGCGGAATTCACCCCTCCACTTT.

This chain connects TRBV10-2 to TRBJ1-3; a possible D gene is TRBD1 (5 bases). The CDR3 spans 17 residues. Germline CDR1 is WSHSY and CDR2 is SAAADI. V dropped 0 bases and J dropped 0 bases, with 12 bases sitting between them. The DNA of the CDR3 is TGCGCCAGCAGTGAGTCGGGGGGACCGATCTCTGGAAACACCATATATTTT. This codes for CASSESGGPISGNTIYF.

The chain is built from TRBV27 and TRBJ2-7; TRBD1 might be the D (6 bases). Germline CDR1 MNHEY, CDR2 SMNVEV (reference sequence). The germline V and J ends were trimmed by 2 bases and 6 bases, with 11 bases remaining between them. The CDR3 is 13 residues long. The CDR3 protein is CASSLGLRGEQYF. The CDR3 coding sequence is TGTGCCAGCAGTTTAGGACTCAGGGGCGAGCAGTACTTC.

The rearrangement uses TRBV27 and TRBJ2-1; D not resolved. V gave up 1 base and J gave up 4 bases, with 8 bases separating them. The CDR3 length is 14 residues. Per germline, CDR1 MNHEY and CDR2 SMNVEV (reference sequence). The CDR3 sequence: CASSLFAPYNEQFF. DNA for the CDR3: TGTGCCAGCAGTTTATTTGCCCCTTACAATGAGCAGTTCTTC.

This sequence joins TRBV5-4 and TRBJ2-5; the match to TRBD1 covers 10 bases. V shed 5 bases, J shed 5 bases, and the junction held 6 bases outside the gene matches. The CDR3 loop spans 14 amino acids. Germline lookup yields CDR1 SGHNT and CDR2 YYREEE (reference sequence). This CDR3 reads CASSPGTGDETQYF. The CDR3 bases are TGTGCCAGCAGTCCCGGGACAGGGGATGAGACCCAGTACTTC.

The sample holds one count of this clone. This chain connects TRBV2 to TRBJ2-5; 14 nucleotides agree with TRBD2. The CDR3 length is 17 residues. The V and J ends lost 7 bases and 3 bases, in that order; junction bases with no gene match: 10. Germline lookup yields CDR1 SNHLY and CDR2 FYNNEI. This CDR3 is CASNIATSGGDKETQYF. The CDR3 nucleotides are TGTGCCAGCAATATCGCGACTAGCGGGGGGGATAAAGAGACCCAGTACTTC.

The chain joins TRBV19 to TRBJ2-1; no clear D gene. V lost 2 bases, J lost 3 bases, and 8 bases lay in between. This CDR3 has 14 amino acids. Germline V lookup: CDR1 LNHDA, CDR2 SQIVND (reference sequence). DNA for the CDR3: TGTGCCAGTAGTATATCAGGCCACTACAATGAGCAGTTCTTC. Translating gives CASSISGHYNEQFF.

This clone was seen just once. This chain connects TRBV2 to TRBJ2-7; 10 bases align to TRBD1. Germline values: CDR1 SNHLY, CDR2 FYNNEI. The CDR3 spans 14 residues. V gave up 7 bases and J gave up 7 bases; unmatched junction bases: 10. The CDR3 protein is CASKYGTGAGEQYF. The CDR3, as DNA: TGTGCCAGCAAGTATGGGACAGGGGCCGGGGAGCAGTACTTC.

The chain recombines TRBV13 with TRBJ1-1; a weak D match, TRBD1 (5 bases). Looked up from germline, CDR1 is PRHDT and CDR2 is FYEKMQ (reference sequence). The germline V and J ends were trimmed by 4 bases and 3 bases, with 18 bases remaining between them. This CDR3 spans 16 amino acids. CDR3 bases: TGTGCCAGCAGCTCTGGACATAGGGAGTACGACACTGAAGCTTTCTTT. The encoded protein is CASSSGHREYDTEAFF.

The gene calls are TRBV7-2 and TRBJ2-7, with 14 nucleotides matching TRBD2. The CDR3 contains 15 residues. Germline V gene data show CDR1 as SGHTA and CDR2 as FQGNSA. J was trimmed by 3 bases and V by 5 bases; bases with no gene match: 3. CDR3 coding DNA: TGTGCCAGCAGCCCGACTAGCGGGGGGGACTACGAGCAGTACTTC. It specifies CASSPTSGGDYEQYF.

The V gene is TRBV12-5, the J gene TRBJ2-1; no clear D gene. The CDR3 is 14 amino acids. V lost 1 base and J 4 bases, leaving 8 bases between the germline ends. Germline V gene sequence: CDR1 LGHNT, CDR2 FRNRAP. The CDR3: CASGLGPKYNEQFF. The CDR3 DNA reads TGTGCTAGTGGTTTGGGGCCGAAATACAATGAGCAGTTCTTC. Combining the CDR3 with reference TRBV12-5 and TRBJ2-1 gives the whole variable domain DARVTQTPRHKVTEMGQEVTMRCQPILGHNTVFWYRQTMMQGLELLAYFRNRAPLDDSGMPKDRFSAEMPDATLATLKIQPSEPRDSAVYFCASGLGPKYNEQFFGPGTRLTVL.

The chain carries TRBV9 and TRBJ2-3; D not certain. Germline assignment: CDR1 SGDLS and CDR2 YYNGEE. V was cut by 0 bases and J by 0 bases, with 8 bases left in between. The CDR3 loop spans 15 amino acids. In DNA form, the CDR3 reads TGTGCCAGCAGCGTAGAGGGCCGAAGCACAGATACGCAGTATTTT. Protein sequence: CASSVEGRSTDTQYF.

The rearrangement uses TRBV5-1 and TRBJ1-2; TRBD1 aligns across 8 bases. Germline lookup yields CDR1 SGHRS and CDR2 YFSETQ. The CDR3 runs to 15 residues. Unmatched junction bases numbered 12, after V lost 4 bases and J lost 7 bases. The CDR3 sequence: CASSPYSTGEGGYTF. CDR3 sequence (DNA): TGCGCCAGCAGCCCCTACTCGACAGGGGAAGGTGGCTACACCTTC.

The chain joins TRBV5-1 to TRBJ1-4, with D unresolved. Germline CDR1 and CDR2: SGHRS and YFSETQ. The CDR3 runs to 15 residues. Deletions cut 0 bases from V and 6 bases from J, with 12 bases between. The CDR3 here is CASSLVGPDDEKLFF. DNA for the CDR3: TGCGCCAGCAGCTTGGTTGGCCCTGACGATGAAAAACTGTTTTTT.

J is TRBJ2-7 and V is TRBV30, with a tentative D call TRBD1 (5 bases). V shed 2 bases and J shed 4 bases, with 9 bases lying between them. CDR1 GTSNPN and CDR2 SVGIG come from the germline V gene (reference sequence). The CDR3 has 12 amino acids. The CDR3 coding sequence is TGTGCCTGGAGTCGGCAGGGATACGAGCAGTACTTC. Amino acids: CAWSRQGYEQYF.

This chain links TRBV25-1 with TRBJ2-7; D possibly corresponds to TRBD1 (5 bases). Trimming removed 5 bases from V and 4 bases from J, with 12 bases in between. Germline assignment: CDR1 MGHDK and CDR2 SYGVNS. The length of the CDR3 is 13 residues. CDR3 DNA: TGTGCCAGCAGTCGGGCTGGGGCATACGAGCAGTACTTC. Encoded protein: CASSRAGAYEQYF.

V and J are TRBV30 and TRBJ2-7; TRBD1 aligns across 9 bases. The V segment lost 4 bases and the J segment 3 bases; nucleotides outside the gene matches: 4. The CDR3 loop spans 13 amino acids. Germline-derived CDR1 and CDR2 are GTSNPN and SVGIG (reference sequence). In nucleotides, the CDR3 is TGTGCCTGGAACTCGGGACAGGGCTACGAGCAGTACTTC. As protein: CAWNSGQGYEQYF.

The chain employs TRBV5-1 and TRBJ1-3, with D possibly matching TRBD1 (5 bases). Germline CDR1 reads SGHRS; CDR2 reads YFSETQ. V lost 1 base, J lost 0 bases, and 14 bases lay in between. This CDR3 is 17 amino acids long. In DNA form, the CDR3 reads TGCGCCAGCAGCTTGCGGGGCGGGGGACCCTCTGGAAACACCATATATTTT. It is translated as CASSLRGGGPSGNTIYF.